This entry concerns a single T cell receptor beta chain. The data are from a study of blood T cell repertoires in COVID-19. Study-level background: PBMCs, B-cell-depleted T cells, or T cells were the source of the cDNA or gDNA that made up the material.

Clones were read by immunoSEQ multiplex PCR, and TCRdb kept only the in-frame ones, dropping some. The repertoire consists of under 500,000 clones, with roughly nine tenths occurring once and the leading ten covering nearly 2%. There are 15 residues in the CDR3. Germline CDR1 MDHEN, CDR2 SYDVKM. Between the trimmed V and J ends, which lost 2 bases and 2 bases, there was a span of 12 bases. Cohort assignment relied on participant-reported clinical history. J is TRBJ1-2 and V is TRBV28, with D perhaps matching TRBD1 (6 bases). Sequenced input: PBMCs or T cells enriched from blood (not recorded which). The TCR comes from a woman younger than 30 with acute COVID-19. CDR3: CASSLLTGGNYGYTF. DNA of the CDR3: TGTGCCAGCAGTTTACTGACAGGCGGCAACTATGGCTACACCTTC.